Listed below are T cell receptor beta chains from one sample, sequenced in a study of siplizumab effects on memory and regulatory T cells. Profiled with immunoSEQ multiplex PCR; TCRdb holds only in-frame clones, not every one. The sample consists of 55,000 to 65,000 clones, around 97% of them appearing once. The sample taken for sequencing was naive CD8+ T cells sorted from blood. The receptors derive from a human donor in good health. Each CDR3 is given with its conserved first and last residue. D genes are given only for firm matches. Not all rows give a size; the values are once, few, many and, for expanded clones, a class.

15	TRBV9	-	-	TRBJ1-3	CASSEGQSSGNTIYF	TGTGCCAGCAGCGAGGGGCAGAGCTCTGGAAACACCATATATTTT
13	TRBV15	-	-	TRBJ1-2	CATSRDLEAGYTF	TGTGCCACCAGCAGAGATTTAGAGGCTGGCTACACCTTC
15	TRBV11-2	-	TRBD1	TRBJ1-2	CASSPRDRENYGYTF	TGTGCCAGCAGCCCCCGGGACAGGGAGAACTATGGCTACACCTTC
13	TRBV30	-	-	TRBJ1-1	CAWRSRGNTEAFF	TGTGCCTGGAGATCGAGGGGGAACACTGAAGCTTTCTTT
15	TRBV25-1	-	-	TRBJ2-2	CASSETDPSGGELFF	TGTGCCAGCAGTGAAACCGACCCAAGCGGCGGGGAGCTGTTTTTT
15	TRBV4-1	-	TRBD1	TRBJ2-1	CASSQEWTGANEQFF	TGCGCCAGCAGCCAAGAATGGACAGGGGCCAATGAGCAGTTCTTC
14	TRBV9	-	TRBD1	TRBJ2-7	CASSGGQGFYEQYF	TGTGCCAGCAGCGGGGGACAGGGGTTCTACGAGCAGTACTTC
15	TRBV7-3	-	-	TRBJ2-5	CASSPSTGGRETQYF	TGTGCCAGCAGCCCCTCAACTGGGGGGCGGGAGACCCAGTACTTC
14	TRBV7-3	-	TRBD2	TRBJ2-1	CASSLAGAHNEQFF	TGTGCCAGCTCACTAGCGGGAGCCCACAATGAGCAGTTCTTC
15	TRBV5-1	few	TRBD1	TRBJ2-1	CASSLVQGTYNEQFF	TGCGCCAGCAGCTTGGTACAGGGGACCTACAATGAGCAGTTCTTC
14	TRBV29-1	-	TRBD2	TRBJ2-5	CSVAGTSNPKTQYF	TGCAGCGTCGCCGGGACTAGCAATCCAAAGACCCAGTACTTC
14	TRBV4-1	-	-	TRBJ2-7	CASSRTRGTAEQYF	TGCGCCAGCAGCAGGACGCGTGGTACGGCCGAGCAGTACTTC
14	TRBV9	-	-	TRBJ1-1	CASTMRGENTEAFF	TGTGCCAGCACCATGCGAGGGGAGAACACTGAAGCTTTCTTT
13	TRBV10-3	-	TRBD1	TRBJ2-7	CAISETQGDEQYF	TGTGCCATCAGTGAGACGCAGGGGGACGAGCAGTACTTC
16	TRBV10-3	-	-	TRBJ1-1	CATSPFGGPQNTEAFF	TGTGCCACGAGCCCCTTCGGAGGGCCCCAGAACACTGAAGCTTTCTTT
16	TRBV27	-	-	TRBJ2-5	CASSLSRVAHQETQYF	TGTGCCAGCAGTTTATCCCGAGTCGCACACCAAGAGACCCAGTACTTC
15	TRBV15	-	-	TRBJ2-5	CATSRGVENEETQYF	TGTGCCACCAGCAGAGGGGTAGAAAACGAAGAGACCCAGTACTTC
14	TRBV6-1	-	-	TRBJ2-7	CASTDRLRGGEQYF	TGTGCCAGCACCGACCGCCTGCGCGGAGGCGAGCAGTACTTC
12	TRBV30	once	-	TRBJ1-2	CANRVFNYGYTF	TGTGCCAACAGGGTCTTTAACTATGGCTACACCTTC
18	TRBV11-3	once	TRBD1	TRBJ2-1	CASSLFAGKGQDYNEQFF	TGTGCCAGCAGCTTATTTGCCGGGAAGGGACAGGACTACAATGAGCAGTTCTTC
16	TRBV7-9	-	TRBD2	TRBJ2-2	CASKDARTSGTGELFF	TGTGCCAGCAAGGACGCCCGGACTAGCGGGACCGGGGAGCTGTTTTTT
15	TRBV27	-	TRBD1	TRBJ1-1	CASSHLTGRGTEAFF	TGTGCCAGCAGTCACCTGACAGGGCGCGGGACTGAAGCTTTCTTT
17	TRBV15	-	TRBD2	TRBJ2-3	CATRGLREGLYTDTQYF	TGTGCCACCAGGGGGTTGCGGGAGGGCCTATATACAGATACGCAGTATTTT
16	TRBV5-1	-	-	TRBJ2-5	CASSLVPSTTQETQYF	TGCGCCAGCAGCTTGGTTCCCTCCACAACACAAGAGACCCAGTACTTC
13	TRBV6-1	-	TRBD1	TRBJ1-5	CASSETGVQPQHF	TGTGCCAGCAGTGAGACAGGGGTTCAGCCCCAGCATTTT
13	TRBV5-1	-	-	TRBJ1-2	CASSLRTSYGYTF	TGCGCCAGCAGCCTAAGAACCAGTTATGGCTACACCTTC
13	TRBV19	-	-	TRBJ1-5	CASTNQGNQPQHF	TGTGCCAGTACGAATCAGGGCAATCAGCCCCAGCATTTT
13	TRBV6-1	-	-	TRBJ1-1	CASSDYGTGETFF	TGTGCCAGCAGTGACTACGGGACCGGGGAGACTTTCTTT
12	TRBV5-4	-	-	TRBJ1-1	CASSLTNTEAFF	TGTGCCAGCAGCTTAACGAACACTGAAGCTTTCTTT
14	TRBV2	-	TRBD1	TRBJ2-2	CASSTDRITGELFF	TGTGCCAGCAGTACGGACAGGATCACCGGGGAGCTGTTTTTT
14	TRBV10-3	-	-	TRBJ2-2	CAIMSNEGTGELFF	TGTGCCATCATGTCGAATGAGGGCACCGGGGAGCTGTTTTTT
17	TRBV9	-	TRBD2	TRBJ2-3	CASSVERNSGRADTQYF	TGTGCCAGCAGCGTAGAAAGAAATAGCGGGAGGGCAGATACGCAGTATTTT
14	TRBV4-3	-	-	TRBJ2-7	CASSQDRGAYEQYF	TGCGCCAGCAGCCAAGACAGGGGGGCCTACGAGCAGTACTTC
17	TRBV27	-	-	TRBJ2-2	CASRPTAGVPGPGELFF	TGTGCCAGCCGACCGACAGCTGGAGTCCCCGGTCCCGGGGAGCTGTTTTTT
12	TRBV4-2	few	-	TRBJ1-1	CASSHRNTEAFF	TGTGCCAGCAGCCACCGGAACACTGAAGCTTTCTTT
13	TRBV7-9	-	-	TRBJ1-1	CASSPGGYTEAFF	TGTGCCAGCAGCCCTGGAGGCTACACTGAAGCTTTCTTT
15	TRBV10-3	few	TRBD2	TRBJ2-5	CAIKAGLAGRETQYF	TGTGCCATCAAGGCCGGACTAGCGGGACGGGAGACCCAGTACTTC
17	TRBV9	-	TRBD1	TRBJ2-7	CASSAGFGQGDIYEQYF	TGTGCCAGCAGCGCCGGTTTTGGACAGGGGGATATTTACGAGCAGTACTTC
15	TRBV5-5	-	TRBD1	TRBJ1-1	CASSLEGAGITEAFF	TGTGCCAGCAGCTTGGAGGGGGCCGGGATCACTGAAGCTTTCTTT
15	TRBV19	-	-	TRBJ2-7	CASSPGLSGDYEQYF	TGTGCCAGTAGTCCCGGCCTGAGTGGAGACTACGAGCAGTACTTC
14	TRBV11-3	-	TRBD2	TRBJ2-1	CASSRGGSYNEQFF	TGTGCCAGCAGCCGGGGGGGCTCCTACAATGAGCAGTTCTTC
16	TRBV10-1	-	-	TRBJ1-1	CASSLQGSAMNTEAFF	TGCGCCAGCAGTTTACAGGGTTCTGCGATGAACACTGAAGCTTTCTTT
15	TRBV4-1	-	-	TRBJ1-6	CASSQRGSYNSPLHF	TGCGCCAGCAGCCAGAGGGGGTCCTATAATTCACCCCTCCACTTT
12	TRBV6-5	-	-	TRBJ2-1	CASSYGGSEQFF	TGTGCCAGCAGTTATGGGGGGAGTGAGCAGTTCTTC
15	TRBV7-6	-	TRBD2	TRBJ2-3	CASSSGLAVTDTQYF	TGTGCCAGCAGCTCCGGACTAGCGGTCACAGATACGCAGTATTTT
14	TRBV4-1	-	TRBD1	TRBJ2-1	CASSTEQGVDEQFF	TGCGCCAGCAGCACCGAACAGGGGGTGGATGAGCAGTTCTTC
15	TRBV6-6	-	TRBD2	TRBJ2-3	CAHSRAGGGTDTQYF	TGTGCCCACTCGCGGGCGGGAGGGGGCACAGATACGCAGTATTTT
16	TRBV21-1	-	-	TRBJ1-4	CASTPRGGGGNEKLFF	TGTGCCAGCACCCCACGAGGGGGAGGAGGGAATGAAAAACTGTTTTTT
11	TRBV2	-	-	TRBJ1-2	CASGGLGGYTF	TGTGCCTCTGGGGGGCTGGGCGGCTACACCTTC
13	TRBV9	-	-	TRBJ2-1	CASSVGRATEQFF	TGTGCCAGCAGCGTAGGCAGGGCAACTGAGCAGTTCTTC
15	TRBV5-1	-	-	TRBJ1-2	CASSLLGQESYGYTF	TGCGCCAGCAGCCTTCTGGGACAAGAGAGCTATGGCTACACCTTC
14	TRBV4-1	-	-	TRBJ1-2	CASSQEPGHYGYTF	TGCGCCAGCAGCCAAGAACCGGGCCACTATGGCTACACCTTC
18	TRBV7-6	-	TRBD1	TRBJ2-1	CASSLGGQGRSSYNEQFF	TGTGCCAGCAGCTTAGGGGGACAGGGTAGGAGCTCCTACAATGAGCAGTTCTTC
14	TRBV19	-	-	TRBJ1-1	CASNLGQQVTEAFF	TGTGCCAGCAACTTAGGACAACAGGTCACTGAAGCTTTCTTT
13	TRBV27	-	-	TRBJ2-7	CASRVGGAREQYF	TGTGCCAGCAGAGTTGGGGGAGCACGCGAGCAGTACTTC